The clone carrying this T cell receptor (beta chain) has only one observation. This specimen belongs to a study of blood T cells in healthy people across ages. Germline-derived CDR1 and CDR2 are SGHRS and YFSETQ. The V gene lost 4 bases and the J gene lost 1 base, with 11 bases spanning the gap. The CDR3 has 14 residues. Using a J-beta primer mix together with a sample-barcoded 5' primer, a second PCR was run for about 6 to 12 cycles. Each CDR3 protein gets one entry after TCRdb re-called the 5' RACE reads with MiXCR. Here the sample spans 700,000 or so distinct CDR3 sequences, 40% to 45% being singletons.

The sequence derives from an elderly man in good health. Sequences were obtained from blood. The rearrangement joins TRBV5-1 to TRBJ1-1, with a tentative D call TRBD1 (6 bases). The CDR3: CASSMGHGNTEAFF. CDR3 sequence (DNA): TGCGCCAGCAGCATGGGACACGGGAACACTGAAGCTTTCTTT.